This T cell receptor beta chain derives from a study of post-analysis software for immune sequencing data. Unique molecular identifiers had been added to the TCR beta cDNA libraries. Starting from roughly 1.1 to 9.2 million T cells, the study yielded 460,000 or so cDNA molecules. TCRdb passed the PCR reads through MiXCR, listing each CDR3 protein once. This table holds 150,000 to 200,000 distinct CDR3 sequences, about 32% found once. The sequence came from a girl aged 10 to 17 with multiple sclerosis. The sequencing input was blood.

The DNA of the CDR3 is TGTGCCAGTAGTAGACAGGGGACTGGGGCCAACGTCCTGACTTTC. Translation gives CASSRQGTGANVLTF. The V and J genes are TRBV19 and TRBJ2-6; 8 bases match TRBD1. V shed 4 bases, J shed 2 bases, and the junction held 1 base outside the gene matches. CDR3 length equals 15 residues. Germline loops: CDR1 LNHDA, CDR2 SQIVND (reference sequence).